This T cell receptor (beta chain) was retrieved from a study of T cell responses to AZD1222 COVID-19 vaccine. With 0 bases clipped from V and 5 bases from J, the junction kept 11 bases outside the gene matches. This CDR3 is built from 17 residues. Looked up from germline, CDR1 is SGDLS and CDR2 is YYNGEE. Overall study findings and caveats: Spike regions recognized by vaccine-associated CD4 TCRs spanned the protein, led by 160-218 and 743-854. Most donors were white British and more were female, and clonal diversity was possibly underestimated. Following two doses of AZD1222, Spike-specific TCR breadth and depth rose.

Here immunoSEQ multiplex PCR was the method, and the copy in TCRdb shows in-frame clones only, minus some. The top ten clones hold roughly 16% of a sample with about 56,000 clones, 75% to 90% of them seen once. About this clone: Its antigen is as yet unknown.

The chain combines TRBV9 with TRBJ1-5; TRBD1 matches 7 bases. Sequencing used peripheral blood, obtained on day 0 of AZD1222 vaccination. This receptor was obtained from an adult in good health. The DNA of the CDR3 is TGTGCCAGCAGCGTAGCAGAGACAGGGAGAGGGCATCAGCCCCAGCATTTT. This sequence encodes CASSVAETGRGHQPQHF.